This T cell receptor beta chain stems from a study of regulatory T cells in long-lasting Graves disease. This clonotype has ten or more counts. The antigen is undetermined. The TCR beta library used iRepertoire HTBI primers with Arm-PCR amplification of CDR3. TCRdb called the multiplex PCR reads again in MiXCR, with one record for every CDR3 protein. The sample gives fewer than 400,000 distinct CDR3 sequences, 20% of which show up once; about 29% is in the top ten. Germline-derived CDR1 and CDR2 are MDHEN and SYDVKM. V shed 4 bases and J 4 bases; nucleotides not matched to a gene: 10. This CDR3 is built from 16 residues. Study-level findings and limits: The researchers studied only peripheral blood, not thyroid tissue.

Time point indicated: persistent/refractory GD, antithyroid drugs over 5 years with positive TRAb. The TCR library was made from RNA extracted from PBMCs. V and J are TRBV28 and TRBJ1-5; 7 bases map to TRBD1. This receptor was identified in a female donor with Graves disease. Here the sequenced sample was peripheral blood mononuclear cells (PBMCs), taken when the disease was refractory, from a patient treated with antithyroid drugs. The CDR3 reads CASSSLTGVLNQPQHF. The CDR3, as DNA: TGTGCCAGCAGTTCACTAACAGGGGTCCTAAATCAGCCCCAGCATTTT.